This TCR beta chain was sequenced during a study of spatial heterogeneity in lung cancer (dated by TCRdb to the late 2010s). Looking at the study overall: Beta-chain transcripts were consistently detected in greater numbers than alpha-chain transcripts, which likely reflects a higher abundance of beta-chain transcripts. In tumor regions, TCR transcript counts showed a strong correlation with a T cell transcriptional module score derived from matched bulk RNA-seq. In the raw uncorrected reads, each unique combination of TCR and UMI appeared more than ten times on average. In non-small cell lung cancer, the study quantitatively compared TCR alpha and beta repertoires across several tumor regions, matched nontumor lung, and blood. The study linked features of the TCR repertoire to counts of nonsynonymous mutations, which were determined by whole-exome sequencing of tumor tissue. Both alpha and beta chains were TCR-sequenced in samples taken at surgery, namely 220 tumor regions, fewer than 85 matched nontumor lung samples and approximately 58 PBMC samples. Broad study findings and their caveats: Additional single-cell paired TCR alpha and beta sequencing was considered necessary to confirm, at a functional level, the hypothesis that regional TCRs recognize regional mutations. TCR-seq was estimated to cover only about 7% of tumor T cells for alpha chains and about 13% for beta chains. Counts of ubiquitous and regional expanded TCRs were found to correlate with counts of ubiquitous and regional nonsynonymous mutations, respectively. A correlation was observed between the number of expanded intratumoral alpha and beta TCRs and the tumor nonsynonymous mutation count.

Library prep was done by 5' RACE. Reads for this sample came from a NextSeq 500. To allow correction of PCR and sequencing errors, the TCR library protocol tagged every TCR cDNA molecule with a unique molecular identifier. As for the original processing: TCR identification, UMI-based error correction and CDR3 extraction were all carried out with Decombinator tools. Expanded TCRs were defined as those above a frequency of 2 per 1,000, corresponding to the top 1% of the tumor frequency distribution. Expanded tumor TCRs were classed as regional if statistically deemed absent (corrected P<0.05) from at least one tumor region, otherwise ubiquitous. Renyi diversity was calculated using the R vegan package after each repertoire was subsampled 100 times to 5,000 TCRs. CDR3 similarity networks were built from amino acid triplet string-kernel similarity, connecting CDR3s with pairwise similarity above 0.82. The public reads were quality trimmed at Q25 with fastp and then assembled into clones with MiXCR by TCRdb, keeping productive beta chains. Rows merge per CDR3 protein into single entries with the most common DNA and genes. TCRdb, not the original authors, processed these V and J calls. Present in this sample are some 25,000 distinct CDR3 sequences, 7.1% of which were seen just once. Around 26% of the sample goes to the ten largest clones.

There are many counts of this clonotype. Its antigen remains unidentified. No qualities accompany the bases; no much larger clone lies one base away. The meaning of the sample's time point label: sample taken at primary tumor resection. Donors were 72 patients with early-stage, untreated non-small cell lung cancer from the lung TRACERx cohort. TCR sequencing used whole RNA extracted from tumor and nontumor lung tissue, or from cryopreserved PBMC samples, without cell sorting. A patient was chosen for TCR sequencing only when enough RNA was available from at least two tumor regions. Before selection, tumor and adjacent nontumor lung specimens were reviewed by a lung pathologist. From the cysteine through the phenylalanine, the CDR3 covers 15 amino acids. Of all the DNA, just the CDR3 is kept, 45 bases in frame from base 1. The germline V gene encodes CDR1 MDHEN and CDR2 SYDVKM. V and J lose 6 bases and 5 bases, and a span of 19 bases separates them.

The chain was built from TRBV28 and TRBJ1-2; perhaps TRBD1 is the D gene, with 5 bases matching. This TCR was recovered from a male donor with early-stage non-small cell lung cancer. Source: lung tumor tissue, taken at surgery. CDR3 loop: CASRESGGTGYGYTF. The DNA sequence is given as TGTGCCAGCAGAGAGTCCGGGGGGACGGGGTATGGCTACACCTTC.